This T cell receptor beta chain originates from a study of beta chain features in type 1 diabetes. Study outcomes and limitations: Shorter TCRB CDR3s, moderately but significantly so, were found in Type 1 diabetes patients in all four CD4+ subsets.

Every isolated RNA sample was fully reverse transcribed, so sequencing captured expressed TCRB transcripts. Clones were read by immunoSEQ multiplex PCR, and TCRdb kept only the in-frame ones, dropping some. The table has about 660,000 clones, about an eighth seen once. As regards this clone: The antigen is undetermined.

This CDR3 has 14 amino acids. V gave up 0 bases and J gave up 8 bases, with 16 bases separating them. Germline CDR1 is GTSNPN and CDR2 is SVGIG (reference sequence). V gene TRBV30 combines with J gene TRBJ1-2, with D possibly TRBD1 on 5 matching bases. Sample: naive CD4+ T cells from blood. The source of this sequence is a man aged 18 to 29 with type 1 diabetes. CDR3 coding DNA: TGTGCCTGGAGTGTAGGGGCAGGGAATCTAGGCTACACCTTC. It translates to CAWSVGAGNLGYTF.